The clone carrying this T cell receptor (beta chain) turned up a few times. Its specificity is unknown. V was clipped by 4 bases and J by 6 bases, with 20 bases between them. This CDR3 is 15 amino acids long. Germline-derived CDR1 and CDR2 are SGHTS and YDEGEE. This sample is part of a study of human T cells and chemical hapten exposure. Study-wide findings and caveats: Sensitizing to DPC left TCRs with a frequency above 1 in 1000 unaltered. A positive correlation with patch test score was shown by PT1 expanded TCR counts.

Stated time point: patch test 1, 2 weeks after DPC sensitization. Regarding treatment: therapeutic diphenylcyclopropenone sensitization with weekly scalp DPC. MiXCR was run by TCRdb on the RACE reads, yielding one entry per CDR3 protein. Among roughly 180,000 distinct CDR3 sequences listed, approximately 15% were seen once. Sequenced here: whole blood, sampled in connection with sensitization to the hapten diphenylcyclopropenone (DPC). This sequence originates from a woman in her thirties with alopecia areata. Some clones in this sample may be carry-over from other donors' samples. The rearrangement uses TRBV5-8 and TRBJ2-7, with D possibly being TRBD1 or TRBD2 (6 bases each). The CDR3 protein is CASSQGGTIDLEQYF. CDR3 coding DNA: TGTGCCAGCAGCCAAGGGGGGACAATCGATCTCGAGCAGTACTTC.